One and the same sample provided the 23 T cell receptor beta chains below, sequenced in a study of T cells expressing NK-cell markers. For each CDR3 protein, TCRdb gives one entry from its re-call of the 5' RACE reads, without DNA. With about 300,000 distinct CDR3 sequences in the sample, the ten largest clones hold around 4.2%. The source material was blood T cells: a sorted CD56 or NKG2C T cell subset, CD4+ or CD8+ T cells, or bulk PBMC T cells (not recorded which). The receptors were sampled from a woman aged 18 to 75 in good health.

The rearrangement uses TRBV9 and TRBJ2-6. The CDR3 sequence is 17 residues long. The V gene's germline CDR1 is SGDLS and CDR2 YYNGEE. The CDR3 loop is CASSVGWQAGGANVLTF. The full variable domain, completed using reference TRBV9 and TRBJ2-6, is DSGVTQTPKHLITATGQRVTLRCSPRSGDLSVYWYQQSLDQGLQFLIQYYNGEERAKGNILERFSAQQFPDLHSELNLSSLELGDSALYFCASSVGWQAGGANVLTFGAGSRLTVL.

The genes are TRBV6-2 or TRBV6-3 and TRBJ1-1; TCRdb selects TRBD1, and the lack of DNA leaves this call unchecked. The CDR3 has 12 residues. From germline, CDR1 is MNHEY and CDR2 SVGEGT. CDR3 loop: CASSRGTAEAFF.

The chain has TRBV12-3 or TRBV12-4 and TRBJ2-4; TCRdb's D call, TRBD1, is unchecked because there is no DNA. This CDR3 has 12 residues. CDR3 amino acids: CASSFRDGFQYF.

This sequence joins TRBV20-1 and TRBJ2-3; the D call of TRBD1 rests on TCRdb alone, since no DNA is present to check it. The CDR3 is 14 amino acids. Looked up from germline, CDR1 is DFQATT and CDR2 is SNEGSKA (reference sequence). The CDR3: CSARVASGPDTQYF.

The chain couples TRBV15 to TRBJ2-6; lacking DNA, the TRBD1 call made by TCRdb goes unchecked. The CDR3 is 15 amino acids. Germline V gene data show CDR1 as LNHNV and CDR2 as YYDKDF (reference sequence). The CDR3 here is CATSSRGTGANVLTF.

The chain couples TRBV4-3 to TRBJ1-1; TCRdb lists TRBD1, though no DNA is available to test this call. The CDR3 totals 13 residues. The germline gives CDR1 LGHNA, CDR2 YSLEER. CDR3 amino acids: CASSQEGGTEAFF.

This rearrangement joins TRBV12-3 or TRBV12-4 to TRBJ2-1; TCRdb lists TRBD1, though no DNA is available to test this call. The CDR3 is made up of 15 amino acids. CDR3 amino acids: CASSLRRGAYNEQFF.

V is TRBV4-3 and J is TRBJ2-3. In germline, CDR1 is LGHNA, CDR2 YSLEER. The CDR3 runs to 16 residues. Here the CDR3 reads CASSHGLGTSTDTQYF.

This CDR3 reads CASSPGDRANTGELFF. The J gene is TRBJ2-2, the V gene TRBV28; the D gene TCRdb calls, TRBD1, cannot be checked with no DNA. CDR3 size: 16 residues. The germline V gene has CDR1 MDHEN and CDR2 SYDVKM.

The J gene is TRBJ2-3, the V gene TRBV29-1; the D call from TCRdb, TRBD1, cannot be confirmed without DNA. Germline V lookup: CDR1 SQVTM, CDR2 ANQGSEA. The CDR3 is made up of 13 amino acids. The CDR3 spells CSVAAGPTDTQYF.

The chain recombines TRBV9 with TRBJ2-5; the D gene TCRdb calls, TRBD1, cannot be checked with no DNA. From germline, CDR1 is SGDLS and CDR2 YYNGEE. The CDR3 runs to 15 residues. CDR3 region: CASSVDAGLEETQYF. Combining the CDR3 with reference TRBV9 and TRBJ2-5 gives the whole variable domain DSGVTQTPKHLITATGQRVTLRCSPRSGDLSVYWYQQSLDQGLQFLIQYYNGEERAKGNILERFSAQQFPDLHSELNLSSLELGDSALYFCASSVDAGLEETQYFGPGTRLLVL.

V and J are TRBV4-3 and TRBJ2-3. CDR1 is LGHNA, CDR2 YSLEER, per germline. This CDR3 comprises 13 residues. CDR3 region: CASSQSHANTQYF.

The CDR3 spells CASSYHLTSGEQYF. The V call is TRBV6-2 or TRBV6-3, the J call TRBJ2-7. CDR3 length equals 14 residues. The germline V gene encodes CDR1 MNHEY and CDR2 SVGEGT.

The rearrangement uses TRBV12-3 or TRBV12-4 and TRBJ2-2; the D gene TCRdb calls, TRBD1, cannot be checked with no DNA. This CDR3 is built from 16 residues. CDR3 loop: CASSSLGRGDTGELFF.

V is TRBV29-1 and J is TRBJ2-1. The CDR3 has 15 amino acids. Germline values: CDR1 SQVTM, CDR2 ANQGSEA. The CDR3 reads CSVELPTVSYNEQFF.

The chain links TRBV20-1 to TRBJ2-5. Germline-derived CDR1 and CDR2 are DFQATT and SNEGSKA (reference sequence). This CDR3 is 14 amino acids long. CDR3 in amino acids: CSARESGRTETQYF.

The chain combines TRBV18 with TRBJ1-2; the TCRdb D gene call, TRBD1, has no DNA to confirm it. This CDR3 spans 13 amino acids. The germline gives CDR1 KGHSH, CDR2 LQKENI. CDR3 loop: CASSPDRSYGYTF.

The chain has TRBV29-1 and TRBJ2-5; there is no DNA to check the TCRdb D call of TRBD2. The germline CDR1 and CDR2 sequences are SQVTM and ANQGSEA. The CDR3 is 13 amino acids. The CDR3 region is CSVEGARYETQYF.

V usage is TRBV12-3 or TRBV12-4 and J usage is TRBJ2-2; TCRdb picks TRBD1, but there is no DNA to check that call. This CDR3 comprises 13 residues. CDR3 sequence: CASGTRGPGELFF.

The chain employs TRBV10-3 and TRBJ1-2; TCRdb names TRBD1, which stays unverified in the absence of DNA. In germline, CDR1 is ENHRY, CDR2 SYGVKD. The CDR3 contains 15 residues. CDR3 amino acids: CAISELAGTNYGYTF.

The genes are TRBV5-1 and TRBJ2-1; TCRdb proposes TRBD1, but this gene call is untestable without DNA. Germline V gene sequence: CDR1 SGHRS, CDR2 YFSETQ. The length of the CDR3 is 15 residues. The CDR3 protein is CASRLSGGLRNEQFF. Combining the CDR3 with reference TRBV5-1 and TRBJ2-1 gives the whole variable domain KAGVTQTPRYLIKTRGQQVTLSCSPISGHRSVSWYQQTPGQGLQFLFEYFSETQRNKGNFPGRFSGRQFSNSRSEMNVSTLELGDSALYLCASRLSGGLRNEQFFGPGTRLTVL.

The J gene is TRBJ1-5, the V gene TRBV12-3 or TRBV12-4. The CDR3 runs to 14 residues. CDR3 protein: CASSWQTSNQPQHF.

The rearrangement uses TRBV5-1 and TRBJ1-1; TCRdb picks TRBD1, but there is no DNA to check that call. The CDR3 covers 14 residues. Germline CDR1 is SGHRS and CDR2 is YFSETQ. CDR3 protein: CASSPQGFDTEAFF.